These 14 T cell receptor beta chains were sequenced from one sample in a study of blood T cell repertoires in COVID-19. Clones were read by immunoSEQ multiplex PCR, and TCRdb kept only the in-frame ones, dropping some. The sample shows some 62,000 clones, 70% to 85% of them seen only once. Sequencing was done on a sample of peripheral blood. The source of these receptors is a man aged 55 to 70 with acute or convalescent COVID-19.

The rearrangement links TRBV6-4 to TRBJ2-1; no reliable D call. Trimming stripped 3 bases from V and 10 bases from J, with 13 bases between. The V gene's germline CDR1 is MRHNA and CDR2 SNTAGT. The CDR3 spans 13 residues. In DNA form, the CDR3 reads TGTGCCAGCAGTGAAGTGGCGCTGGGCGAGCAGTTCTTC. Amino acid sequence: CASSEVALGEQFF.

The sample holds one count of this clone. The rearrangement links TRBV21-1 to TRBJ2-5; the DNA was not used to check the table's D call, TRBD2. TRBV21-1 represents a pseudogene. There are 13 residues in the CDR3. CDR3 DNA sequence: TGTGCCAGCAGCCTTGAGCTTCCGGGGACCCAGTACTTC. Its protein product is CASSLELPGTQYF.

This rearrangement joins TRBV10-2 to TRBJ2-1; TRBD2 is a possible D gene (6 bases). V dropped 4 bases and J dropped 8 bases, with 12 bases sitting between them. CDR3 size: 13 residues. Germline CDR1 WSHSY, CDR2 SAAADI. The CDR3 region has the DNA TGCGCCAGCAGTGGCCCCACGGGGGATGAGCAGTTCTTC. This codes for CASSGPTGDEQFF.

The table lists this clone with a count of one. V and J are TRBV5-1 and TRBJ2-3; 13 nucleotides line up with TRBD2. Germline V gene data show CDR1 as SGHRS and CDR2 as YFSETQ. J lost 2 bases, V lost 3 bases, and 6 bases had no gene match. This CDR3 has 17 residues. The CDR3 here is CASSSWTSGGTTDTQYF. The DNA of the CDR3 is TGCGCCAGCAGCTCCTGGACTAGCGGGGGTACCACAGATACGCAGTATTTT.

This clone was seen a handful of times. The gene calls are TRBV29-1 and TRBJ1-1; D gene uncertain. The CDR3 runs 12 residues. From germline, CDR1 is SQVTM and CDR2 ANQGSEA. V dropped 7 bases and J dropped 4 bases, with 13 bases sitting between them. The CDR3 is CSDRTGGTEAFF. DNA of the CDR3: TGCAGCGACCGGACCGGAGGCACTGAAGCTTTCTTT.

The chain joins TRBV4-3 to TRBJ1-2, with D perhaps matching TRBD1 (6 bases). This CDR3 is 16 amino acids long. Germline values: CDR1 LGHNA, CDR2 YSLEER. Trimming took off 0 bases at V and 5 bases at J, with 16 bases between the two ends. CDR3 bases: TGCGCCAGCAGCCAAGATAAGTCCAGGGGAGGGTATGGCTACACCTTC. Protein sequence: CASSQDKSRGGYGYTF.

This rearrangement joins TRBV11-3 to TRBJ2-3; 8 positions match TRBD2. The CDR3 contains 15 residues. CDR1 and CDR2 from the germline V gene are SGHNT and YENEEA. The V and J ends lost 5 bases and 3 bases, in that order; junction bases with no gene match: 7. The CDR3 DNA is TGTGCCAGCAGCCGAAGCGGGGGAGGGACAGATACGCAGTATTTT. This codes for CASSRSGGGTDTQYF.

V is TRBV28 and J is TRBJ1-5; D might be TRBD1 (6 bases). V shed 7 bases and J shed 0 bases, with 16 bases lying between them. The germline V gene has CDR1 MDHEN and CDR2 SYDVKM. The CDR3 is 16 residues long. CDR3 in DNA: TGTGCCAGCAACATACCACAGGGTTATAGCAATCAGCCCCAGCATTTT. Its translation is CASNIPQGYSNQPQHF. Variable domain in full (rest from reference TRBV28 and TRBJ1-5): DVKVTQSSRYLVKRTGEKVFLECVQDMDHENMFWYRQDPGLGLRLIYFSYDVKMKEKGDIPEGYSVSREKKERFSLILESASTNQTSMYLCASNIPQGYSNQPQHFGDGTRLSIL.

The chain employs TRBV19 and TRBJ2-2, with TRBD2 matching over 11 bases. Germline V gene sequence: CDR1 LNHDA, CDR2 SQIVND (reference sequence). With 5 bases clipped from V and 7 bases from J, the junction kept 12 bases outside the gene matches. The CDR3 runs 17 residues. CDR3 protein: CASSSPYTSGRRGELFF. CDR3 nucleotide sequence: TGTGCCAGTAGTTCCCCCTATACTAGCGGGAGACGCGGGGAGCTGTTTTTT.

The chain uses TRBV4-2 and TRBJ2-1, with a tentative D call TRBD2 (6 bases). Trimming removed 0 bases at V and 8 bases at J, with 20 bases between. CDR3 length equals 17 residues. Germline CDR1 LGHNA, CDR2 YNFKEQ. CDR3: CASSQDQGGMGFDEQFF. CDR3 nucleotide sequence: TGTGCCAGCAGCCAAGATCAAGGCGGGATGGGGTTTGATGAGCAGTTCTTC.

The chain employs TRBV21-1 and TRBJ2-7; the table's D gene call, TRBD2, was not cross checked with the DNA. TRBV21-1 is described as a pseudogene. The CDR3 runs to 19 residues. The CDR3 loop is CARRPSGKSKRVIFYEQYF. The CDR3 nucleotides read TGTGCCAGGAGACCGTCGGGTAAGTCTAAGCGGGTTATTTTCTACGAGCAGTACTTC.

The chain links TRBV19 to TRBJ2-7; 8 nucleotides align to TRBD2. CDR1 is LNHDA and CDR2 is SQIVND in the germline V gene (reference sequence). CDR3 length: 16 amino acids. The V and J ends lost 8 bases and 0 bases, in that order; junction bases with no gene match: 12. This chain's CDR3 is CASSDGWSGSSYEQYF. In DNA, the CDR3 is TGTGCCAGTTCCGACGGATGGAGCGGGAGCTCCTACGAGCAGTACTTC.

The rearrangement joins TRBV6-1 to TRBJ1-5; 11 bases line up with TRBD1. The CDR3 totals 15 residues. V was pared by 6 bases and J by 6 bases, with 7 bases of the junction left unmatched. Germline V CDR1 and CDR2: MNHNS, SASEGT. DNA for the CDR3: TGTGCCAGCAGCTCGGGACAGGGGGTCGCTCAGCCCCAGCATTTT. It translates to CASSSGQGVAQPQHF.

The chain uses TRBV19 and TRBJ1-6, with D unresolved. The CDR3 totals 14 residues. V lost 6 bases to trimming and J lost 12 bases, with 18 bases between them. Looked up from germline, CDR1 is LNHDA and CDR2 is SQIVND (reference sequence). The CDR3 loop reads CASSPLSPMQPLHF. As DNA, the CDR3 is TGTGCCAGTAGCCCACTTTCACCGATGCAACCCCTCCACTTT.